The 24 T cell receptor beta chains below were found in one sample sequenced in a study of blood T cells in healthy people across ages. Combining a sample-barcoded 5' primer with a J-beta primer mix, a second PCR ran for roughly 7 to 12 cycles. TCRdb re-called the 5' RACE reads through MiXCR, storing one row per CDR3 protein. The sample records hundreds of thousands of distinct CDR3 sequences, about 28% being singletons. The sequencing sample was made of blood. These receptors were collected from a woman older than 75 in good health.

In its sample, this clonotype was seen many times. The chain combines TRBV28 with TRBJ2-7; tentatively, D is TRBD1 or TRBD2 (7 bases each). CDR3 length: 13 amino acids. Deletions cut 8 bases from V and 6 bases from J, with 17 bases between. Germline CDR1 is MDHEN and CDR2 is SYDVKM. The CDR3 loop is CASFWGGGGEQYF. CDR3 DNA: TGTGCCAGCTTTTGGGGAGGGGGCGGCGAGCAGTACTTC.

In its sample, this clonotype was seen many times. The rearrangement links TRBV6-2 or TRBV6-3 to TRBJ2-3; perhaps D is TRBD1 or TRBD2 (5 bases each). Germline loops: CDR1 MNHEY, CDR2 SVGEGT. Trimming cost V 8 bases and J 0 bases, with 21 bases left between them. This CDR3 contains 17 residues. Here the CDR3 reads CASGQPRGGTSTDTQYF. In nucleotides, the CDR3 is TGTGCCAGCGGTCAACCTCGTGGGGGAACTAGCACAGATACGCAGTATTTT.

At least ten counts were recorded for this clonotype. The rearrangement joins TRBV5-5 to TRBJ1-2; weak D call: TRBD1 (6 bases). V was shortened by 0 bases and J by 6 bases, with 12 bases between the two germline ends. Germline V CDR1 and CDR2: SGHKS, YYEKEE (reference sequence). The CDR3 totals 14 residues. CDR3 residues: CASSLAGDLDGYTF. DNA of the CDR3: TGTGCCAGCAGCTTGGCAGGGGATCTGGATGGCTACACCTTC.

In its sample, this clonotype was seen many times. This may stem from a read error, because a much larger clone lies one nucleotide away. This chain uses TRBV5-6 with TRBJ2-7; D uncertain. The germline V gene has CDR1 SGHDT and CDR2 YYEEEE. Trimming removed 3 bases at V and 3 bases at J, with 13 bases between. The CDR3 contains 14 residues. The CDR3 bases are TGTGCCAGCAGCTGGCCCGGTTTGGGCTACGAGCAGTACTTC. Translating it yields CASSWPGLGYEQYF.

This clonotype was picked up a small number of times. The CDR3 nucleotides are TGTGCCAGCAGCGGGGGCTGGGGATCTAGCACAGATACGCAGTATTTT. The encoded protein is CASSGGWGSSTDTQYF. The chain links TRBV9 to TRBJ2-3, with D perhaps matching TRBD1 (5 bases). Trimming shortened V by 3 bases and J by 0 bases, and 14 bases separated the two germline ends. The CDR3 is 16 residues long. Germline values: CDR1 SGDLS, CDR2 YYNGEE.

In this sample, this clonotype turned up many times. The DNA for the CDR3 is TGTGCCAGCAGTTTGGACAGGATCGGGCAGTTCTTC. The encoded protein is CASSLDRIGQFF. The rearrangement uses TRBV6-6 and TRBJ2-1, with 7 nucleotides matching TRBD1. This CDR3 comprises 12 residues. The J segment lost 12 bases and the V segment lost 4 bases, leaving 6 bases of the junction unmatched. Germline V gene sequence: CDR1 MNHNY, CDR2 SVGAGI (reference sequence).

The rearrangement links TRBV6-2 or TRBV6-3 to TRBJ1-1, with TRBD1 identical over 11 bases. The CDR3 sequence is 17 residues long. CDR1 and CDR2 (germline): MNHEY, SVGEGT. J gave up 1 base and V 2 bases, and 6 bases lay outside the gene matches. The CDR3 DNA reads TGTGCCAGCAGTTACCCCAGGGACAGGGGGTCGAACACTGAAGCTTTCTTT. This codes for CASSYPRDRGSNTEAFF.

This clonotype occurred many times. The chain uses TRBV6-1 and TRBJ1-1; no firm D call. Germline values: CDR1 MNHNS, CDR2 SASEGT. This CDR3 is built from 12 residues. V lost 6 bases and J 1 base, leaving 6 bases between the germline ends. The DNA for the CDR3 is TGTGCCAGCAGGATTGAGAACACTGAAGCTTTCTTT. Its translation: CASRIENTEAFF.

At least ten counts were recorded for this clonotype. This chain connects TRBV3-1 to TRBJ2-1, with D perhaps TRBD1 (6 bases). V lost 0 bases and J lost 6, with 12 bases in between. Germline CDR1 is LGHDT and CDR2 is YNNKEL (reference sequence). The CDR3 has 15 amino acids. CDR3 protein: CASSQDLQGRNEQFF. The CDR3 region has the DNA TGTGCCAGCAGCCAAGACTTACAGGGCCGCAATGAGCAGTTCTTC.

This clonotype appeared many times. The V and J genes are TRBV6-6 and TRBJ1-6; TRBD1 matches at 7 bases. The junction had 4 bases not matched to a gene; V was cut back by 4 bases and J by 7 bases. CDR1 and CDR2 (germline): MNHNY, SVGAGI (reference sequence). The CDR3 has 14 residues. The CDR3: CASSLTGTNSPLHF. In DNA, the CDR3 is TGTGCCAGCAGTTTGACAGGGACCAATTCACCCCTCCACTTT.

Turning to this clonotype: A much larger clone is a single base away; this may be a read error. This chain joins TRBV29-1 and TRBJ2-3; the D gene is possibly TRBD1 (5 bases). The CDR3 length is 13 residues. Germline loops: CDR1 SQVTM, CDR2 ANQGSEA. CDR3 sequence (DNA): TGCAACGTGGGGCGTCGGGCCGCAGATACGCAGTATTTT. Amino acids: CNVGRRAADTQYF.

There are many counts of this clonotype. One end of the junction does not line up with germline, which may come from a read error. This chain uses TRBV7-9 with TRBJ2-7; D unclear. This CDR3 region has 13 residues. Germline V gene sequence: CDR1 SEHNR, CDR2 FQNEAQ (reference sequence). For the CDR3, the DNA is TGCGCCAGCAGCTTTGGAGACGGTTACGAGCAGTACTTC. It yields the protein CASSFGDGYEQYF.

Note on this clonotype: A read error is possible here, since a much larger clone lies one base away. In DNA form, the CDR3 reads TGTGCCAGTCACGGGGGCCTACAAGAGGCCCAGTACTTC. Its translation is CASHGGLQEAQYF. V gene TRBV6-2 or TRBV6-3 combines with J gene TRBJ2-5, with D tentatively TRBD1 or TRBD2 (6 bases each). CDR3 length equals 13 residues. Germline CDR1 MNHEY, CDR2 SVGEGT.

This clonotype has only one observation. The chain is built from TRBV6-2 or TRBV6-3 and TRBJ1-5; weak D call: TRBD1 (5 bases). Trimming removed 0 bases at V and 4 bases at J, with 10 bases between. The V gene's germline CDR1 is MNHEY and CDR2 SVGEGT. The CDR3 sequence is 15 residues long. The CDR3 loop reads CASSYSKGANQPQHF. CDR3 sequence (DNA): TGTGCCAGCAGTTACTCGAAAGGGGCAAATCAGCCCCAGCATTTT.

In its sample, this clonotype was seen many times. The CDR3: CASSLAGTGLVYEQYF. CDR3 nucleotides: TGTGCCAGCAGCTTAGCCGGGACAGGCCTCGTCTACGAGCAGTACTTC. The rearrangement links TRBV7-2 to TRBJ2-7; 8 nucleotides line up with TRBD1. This CDR3 is 16 amino acids long. The V gene end was trimmed by 0 bases and the J gene end by 3 bases; junction bases not matched to a gene: 7. The germline V gene has CDR1 SGHTA and CDR2 FQGNSA.

This clonotype has at least ten counts. The chain combines TRBV7-2 with TRBJ2-5; TRBD2 aligns across 14 bases. The germline V gene encodes CDR1 SGHTA and CDR2 FQGNSA. The J segment lost 5 bases and the V segment lost 4 bases, leaving 9 bases of the junction unmatched. This CDR3 is 17 amino acids long. The CDR3 DNA follows: TGTGCCAGCAGCTCCCCGGGACTAGCGGGGGCCGGGGAGACCCAGTACTTC. This sequence encodes CASSSPGLAGAGETQYF.

The V call is TRBV9, the J call TRBJ1-4, with TRBD1 as a possible D gene (6 bases). The CDR3 sequence is 15 residues long. The germline V and J ends were trimmed by 0 bases and 7 bases, with 13 bases remaining between them. The germline gives CDR1 SGDLS, CDR2 YYNGEE. Written as DNA, the CDR3 is TGTGCCAGCAGCGTAGATCAGGGGAAGAGTGAAAAACTGTTTTTT. Residues: CASSVDQGKSEKLFF.

This clonotype was seen more than once but under ten times. This may be a read error: a much more frequent sequence differs by one nucleotide. The rearrangement uses TRBV6-6 and TRBJ2-3, with D possibly called TRBD1 or TRBD2 (5 bases each). The CDR3 runs 15 residues. Trimming cost V 7 bases and J 0 bases, with 14 bases left between them. Germline values: CDR1 MNHNY, CDR2 SVGAGI (reference sequence). CDR3 bases: TGTGCCAGCATCAAACCTGGGACCAGCACAGATACGCAGTATTTT. It is translated as CASIKPGTSTDTQYF.

Details on this clonotype: A much larger clone lies a single base off, so this may be a read error. This rearrangement joins TRBV7-2 to TRBJ2-2; D gene ambiguous. CDR1 SGHTA and CDR2 FQGNSA come from the germline V gene. The V end was cut by 8 bases, the J end by 5 bases, with 9 bases between. The CDR3 contains 12 residues. CDR3 sequence: CASCSDTGELFF. The CDR3, as DNA: TGTGCCAGCTGCTCGGATACCGGGGAGCTGTTTTTT.

The table lists this clonotype with many counts. The junction does not match germline at one end; this may be a read error. The chain carries TRBV30 and TRBJ2-6; D is undetermined. This CDR3 spans 12 amino acids. The germline gives CDR1 GTSNPN, CDR2 SVGIG (reference sequence). CDR3 nucleotide sequence: TGTGGCTGGAATACTGGGGCCAACGTCCTGACTTTC. Translation: CGWNTGANVLTF.

The J gene is TRBJ1-3, the V gene TRBV9; TRBD1 might be the D (5 bases). Per germline, CDR1 SGDLS and CDR2 YYNGEE. Trimming pared 2 bases from V and 4 bases from J, leaving 10 bases between. The CDR3 contains 14 residues. The CDR3 DNA reads TGTGCCAGCAGCGTTAGTGGGGCCGGAAACACCATATATTTT. Its translation: CASSVSGAGNTIYF.

The chain combines TRBV6-5 with TRBJ2-3, with TRBD2 as a possible D gene (5 bases). This CDR3 region has 15 residues. Trimming shortened V by 6 bases and J by 0 bases, and 13 bases separated the two germline ends. The V gene's germline CDR1 is MNHEY and CDR2 SVGAGI. CDR3 bases: TGTGCCAGCAGGGAGTTTGGACTCAGCACAGATACGCAGTATTTT. Its protein is CASREFGLSTDTQYF.

This clonotype was counted at least ten times. This sequence joins TRBV20-1 and TRBJ2-5; D is perhaps TRBD2 (7 bases). Trimming shortened V by 1 base and J by 1 base, and 16 bases separated the two germline ends. The CDR3 totals 16 residues. Germline values: CDR1 DFQATT, CDR2 SNEGSKA (reference sequence). The CDR3 sequence: CSARVSRGGGQETQYF. In DNA form, the CDR3 reads TGCAGTGCTAGAGTCTCTCGGGGAGGGGGCCAAGAGACCCAGTACTTC.

The chain couples TRBV28 to TRBJ1-2; maybe TRBD1 (5 bases). Germline CDR1 and CDR2: MDHEN and SYDVKM. V dropped 2 bases and J dropped 4 bases, with 14 bases sitting between them. The CDR3 consists of 15 residues. CDR3 coding DNA: TGTGCCAGCAGTTTAGGGGACGGTAACCTCTATGGCTACACCTTC. As protein: CASSLGDGNLYGYTF.